The entry below describes one T cell receptor beta chain. Its antigen is not known. 13 Jbeta primers and 60 Vbeta primers were used for the PCR. Here immunoSEQ multiplex PCR was the method, and the copy in TCRdb shows in-frame clones only, minus some. The sample comprises under 250,000 clones, 79% of which are singletons, and under 4.5% rests with the top ten. The sample belongs to a study of cytomegalovirus exposure and HLA in healthy donors. Study-level background: HLA-typed donors were the source of 90 million or so unique TCRs, which an early data release held. General study points: For presence/absence analyses, sequencing depth was assumed to be roughly uniform across donors.

With 6 bases removed from V and 5 bases from J, the gap between germline ends came to 7 bases. The CDR3 runs to 12 residues. CDR1 and CDR2 from the germline V gene are SGHNT and YENEEA. The donors gave bone marrow, and they were healthy. This receptor was identified in a woman aged 25 to 39 in good health and CMV-seropositive. The J gene is TRBJ2-2, the V gene TRBV11-3; D may be TRBD2 (6 bases). The sequencing sample was made of PBMCs. In DNA, the CDR3 is TGTGCCAGCAGGGAGGGGACCGGGGAGCTGTTTTTT. This encodes CASREGTGELFF. The variable domain in full, completed from reference TRBV11-3 and TRBJ2-2, reads EAGVVQSPRYKIIEKKQPVAFWCNPISGHNTLYWYLQNLGQGPELLIRYENEEAVDDSQLPKDRFSAERLKGVDSTLKIQPAELGDSAVYLCASREGTGELFFGEGSRLTVL.